These T cell receptor beta chains were read from a single sample in a study of T cell responses to AZD1222 COVID-19 vaccine. Only in-frame clones appear in the TCRdb table, and some are missing; sequencing was by immunoSEQ multiplex PCR. The data contain more than 95,000 clones, about 92% of them seen just once; the ten biggest clones take up 4% to 5.5%. Sequencing used peripheral blood, obtained on day 0 of MenACWY control vaccination. These receptors were collected from an adult in good health. The conserved cysteine and the conserved F or W are not part of the CDR3 here. Size is omitted from some rows. Given values are once, few, many or a class for expanded clones.

ASSKVGGRGSEKLF,TRBJ1-4,TRBV7-9,NA
ASSIDLFLWQGGNQPQH,TRBJ1-5,TRBV19,NA
ASSEAGGSKNIQY,TRBJ2-4,TRBV6-1,NA
ASRTKGSEAF,TRBJ1-1,TRBV12-3/TRBV12-4,NA
ASSPPSLRTNYGYT,TRBJ1-2,TRBV18,NA
ASSPPGNEKLF,TRBJ1-4,TRBV18,NA
ASSIRSGSSYEQY,TRBJ2-7,TRBV19,once
ASAEPGQGFYGYT,TRBJ1-2,TRBV28,NA
ASSGAGSTDTQY,TRBJ2-3,TRBV2,once
ASSDWDKETEAF,TRBJ1-1,TRBV7-9,NA
ASSLGQGNEKLF,TRBJ1-4,TRBV5-4,once
SVLAGEGSEQF,TRBJ2-1,TRBV29-1,NA
ASSLLDRGDIQY,TRBJ2-4,TRBV5-6,NA
ASSPGELAGRITGELF,TRBJ2-2,TRBV4-2,NA
ASSLGLFEQGGLRAF,TRBJ1-1,TRBV5-1,once
ASSPVYGRGYEQY,TRBJ2-7,TRBV6-2/TRBV6-3,once
ASSLKSETGLGSGELF,TRBJ2-2,TRBV7-2,NA
ASSLLNYNEQF,TRBJ2-1,TRBV27,NA
ASSSANNPRDEQF,TRBJ2-1,TRBV27,NA
ASSFGWTENYGYT,TRBJ1-2,TRBV11-2,NA
ASSTGEGPPLH,TRBJ1-6,TRBV9,NA
ASSFQFQETQY,TRBJ2-5,TRBV5-4,NA
ASSPVTGYYEQY,TRBJ2-7,TRBV4-1,NA
ASSPGLAVYEQY,TRBJ2-7,TRBV18,NA
ASSPKTGPNYGYT,TRBJ1-2,TRBV28,NA
ASSHPTGMNYGYT,TRBJ1-2,TRBV3-1/TRBV3-2,NA
ASSSRDRARNEQF,TRBJ2-1,TRBV18,NA
ASSHGKNTEAF,TRBJ1-1,TRBV5-6,NA
ASSLSPSYSYEQY,TRBJ2-7,TRBV7-9,few